This T cell receptor (beta chain) was identified during a study of CD8 T cells in Susac syndrome. RNA in amounts of roughly 0.5 to 1 ug was reverse transcribed with random hexamers. Multiplex immunoSEQ PCR targeted 54 Vbeta and 13 Jbeta TCR beta segments. MiXCR, applied by TCRdb to the immunoSEQ multiplex PCR reads, yields one record per CDR3 protein. The sample gives 180,000 or so distinct CDR3 sequences, around 94% of which show up once; 0.099% is in the top ten. Findings and caveats of the study: Clonal expansion was missing from Susac syndrome CD4+ T cell repertoires.

CDR1 and CDR2 from the germline V gene are SGHDT and YYEEEE. V shed 4 bases and J shed 10 bases, with 11 bases lying between them. The CDR3 runs to 12 residues. Comment on this clonotype: Its antigen is unidentified.

CD8+ and CD4+ T cells circulating in blood were sequenced for TCR beta. The rearrangement links TRBV5-6 to TRBJ1-4; no clear D. This TCR was recovered from a human donor with Susac syndrome. The specimen was CD4+ T cells from PBMCs. The CDR3 sequence is CASSGGSGKLFF. The CDR3 bases are TGTGCCAGCAGCGGAGGGTCGGGAAAACTGTTTTTT. The whole variable domain, filled in from reference TRBV5-6 and TRBJ1-4, reads DAGVTQSPTHLIKTRGQQVTLRCSPKSGHDTVSWYQQALGQGPQFIFQYYEEEERQRGNFPDRFSGHQFPNYSSELNVNALLLGDSALYLCASSGGSGKLFFGSGTQLSVL.